The entry that follows covers one T cell receptor (beta chain) sequence. Its antigen is currently unknown. The data originate from a study of cytomegalovirus exposure and HLA in healthy donors. Study results and caveats: One variant, a missense change in DCLRE1C, was linked in a later analysis to TCR beta V- and J-gene trimming. Judged likely to be a sequencing artifact was a cluster of highly shared sequence variants. Later analysis placed DRB1 highest and HLA-C lowest in TCR association rates, which differed by HLA locus.

A multiplex PCR was run with 60 Vbeta primers and 13 Jbeta primers. Profiled with immunoSEQ multiplex PCR; TCRdb holds only in-frame clones, not every one. There are 100,000 to 150,000 clones in the sample, with 2.5% to 3% held by the top ten. Each donor's status was that of a healthy bone marrow donor. Germline CDR1 reads SEHNR; CDR2 reads FQNEAQ (reference sequence). The CDR3 length is 14 residues. V dropped 0 bases and J dropped 10 bases, with 10 bases sitting between them. The chain links TRBV7-9 to TRBJ1-6, with a tentative D call TRBD1 (6 bases). Sequencing was carried out using PBMCs. The TCR originated in a man aged 30 to 39 in good health and CMV-seronegative. CDR3 protein: CASSLAQGISPLHF. Written as DNA, the CDR3 is TGTGCCAGCAGCTTAGCTCAGGGGATCTCACCCCTCCACTTT.